This T cell receptor (beta chain) was recorded in a study of lymphopenia after photon versus proton radiotherapy. The assay was immunoSEQ multiplex PCR, and TCRdb's table has in-frame clones only and misses some. The sample has approximately 7,500 clones; about 85% are singletons. For this clone: Its antigen is unknown.

There are 14 residues in the CDR3. Overall study results and limits: After lymphocyte nadir, photon-treated repertoires showed oligoclonal expansion, especially CD8+ Temra. Photon-treated patients lost naive T cells and TCR diversity; proton-treated stayed stable.

This receptor was taken from a woman in her 70s with pancreatic cancer. The material was peripheral blood, obtained from a patient treated with photon-based radiotherapy. The chain carries TRBV7-5 and TRBJ1-5; the DNA was not used to check the table's D call, TRBD1. TRBV7-5 is designated a pseudogene. DNA of the CDR3: TGTGCCAGAAGGCAGGGGGCCGACAATCAGCCCCAGCATTTT. Protein: CARRQGADNQPQHF.